Listed below are T cell receptor beta chains from one sample, sequenced in a study of shared clonotypes between healthy human individuals. TCRdb keeps only in-frame clones here, not all; method: immunoSEQ multiplex PCR. Of more than 1.2 million clones listed, roughly 98.5% are singletons. Sequenced: naive CD4+ T cells sorted from blood. These TCRs come from a man in his thirties or forties in good health. CDR3s include the opening cysteine and the closing phenylalanine or tryptophan. The order of the fields is CDR3 protein, CDR3 DNA, J gene, V gene, D gene, clone size. The D gene is left open where the match is weak. Size values are once, few and many counts, or a class for expanded clones, and some rows have none.

CDR3aa: CASSSPPYEQYF; CDR3nt: TGTGCCAGCAGTTCACCCCCCTACGAGCAGTACTTC; j_gene: TRBJ2-7; v_gene: TRBV6-5; d_gene: NA; abundance: NA
CDR3aa: CASSDGTYEQYF; CDR3nt: TGTGCCAGCAGCGACGGTACCTACGAGCAGTACTTC; j_gene: TRBJ2-7; v_gene: TRBV7-9; d_gene: NA; abundance: NA
CDR3aa: CASRGTSDSYEQYF; CDR3nt: TGCGCCAGCCGGGGGACTAGCGATTCCTACGAGCAGTACTTC; j_gene: TRBJ2-7; v_gene: TRBV5-1; d_gene: TRBD2; abundance: NA
CDR3aa: CASSLWREQGELFF; CDR3nt: TGCGCCAGCAGCTTGTGGCGGGAGCAGGGGGAGCTGTTTTTT; j_gene: TRBJ2-2; v_gene: TRBV5-1; d_gene: TRBD2; abundance: NA
CDR3aa: CASSVGWTGENNEQFF; CDR3nt: TGTGCCAGCAGCGTAGGCTGGACAGGGGAGAACAATGAGCAGTTCTTC; j_gene: TRBJ2-1; v_gene: TRBV9; d_gene: TRBD1; abundance: NA
CDR3aa: CASIGGATGTSRSDTQYF; CDR3nt: TGCGCCAGCATCGGGGGCGCAACGGGAACTAGCAGATCAGATACGCAGTATTTT; j_gene: TRBJ2-3; v_gene: TRBV5-1; d_gene: NA; abundance: NA
CDR3aa: CASSPMPLAGADTQYF; CDR3nt: TGCGCCAGCAGCCCTATGCCCTTAGCGGGGGCGGATACGCAGTATTTT; j_gene: TRBJ2-3; v_gene: TRBV5-1; d_gene: TRBD2; abundance: NA
CDR3aa: CASSLQGYNEQFF; CDR3nt: TGTGCCAGCAGCTTACAGGGCTACAATGAGCAGTTCTTC; j_gene: TRBJ2-1; v_gene: TRBV5-4; d_gene: NA; abundance: once
CDR3aa: CASSLQQVLGGQPQHF; CDR3nt: TGTGCCAGCAGTTTGCAACAGGTCCTGGGCGGCCAGCCCCAGCATTTT; j_gene: TRBJ1-5; v_gene: TRBV28; d_gene: NA; abundance: NA
CDR3aa: CASSLAGGPDTQYF; CDR3nt: TGTGCCAGCAGCCTAGCGGGAGGGCCAGATACGCAGTATTTT; j_gene: TRBJ2-3; v_gene: TRBV2; d_gene: TRBD2; abundance: once
CDR3aa: CATTRRGSRSGEQFF; CDR3nt: TGCGCCACTACCCGTCGGGGCTCTAGGAGTGGTGAGCAGTTCTTC; j_gene: TRBJ2-1; v_gene: TRBV10-1; d_gene: NA; abundance: NA
CDR3aa: CASSPTSGSFHEQFF; CDR3nt: TGTGCCAGCAGCCCGACTAGCGGGAGTTTCCATGAGCAGTTCTTC; j_gene: TRBJ2-1; v_gene: TRBV5-4; d_gene: TRBD2; abundance: NA
CDR3aa: CASSHRVFRGYTDTQYF; CDR3nt: TGTGCCAGCAGCCATCGGGTGTTTAGGGGCTACACAGATACGCAGTATTTT; j_gene: TRBJ2-3; v_gene: TRBV14; d_gene: NA; abundance: NA
CDR3aa: CASSDPGAAGNNEQFF; CDR3nt: TGTGCCAGCAGTGACCCCGGTGCGGCGGGTAACAATGAGCAGTTCTTC; j_gene: TRBJ2-1; v_gene: TRBV6-4; d_gene: NA; abundance: NA
CDR3aa: CASSLALSGANVLTF; CDR3nt: TGCGCCAGCAGCTTGGCCCTCTCTGGGGCCAACGTCCTGACTTTC; j_gene: TRBJ2-6; v_gene: TRBV5-1; d_gene: NA; abundance: NA
CDR3aa: CASMLTGLSSYEQYF; CDR3nt: TGTGCCAGCATGCTGACAGGGTTATCCAGCTACGAGCAGTACTTC; j_gene: TRBJ2-7; v_gene: TRBV6-6; d_gene: TRBD1; abundance: NA
CDR3aa: CASSLPPGLGADTQYF; CDR3nt: TGTGCCAGCAGTCTCCCGCCGGGACTAGGTGCAGATACGCAGTATTTT; j_gene: TRBJ2-3; v_gene: TRBV6-6; d_gene: TRBD2; abundance: NA
CDR3aa: CASNTPPGQFF; CDR3nt: TGTGCCAGCAATACACCACCAGGACAGTTCTTC; j_gene: TRBJ2-1; v_gene: TRBV6-6; d_gene: NA; abundance: NA
CDR3aa: CASSLAEGYEQFF; CDR3nt: TGCGCCAGCAGCTTGGCAGAGGGCTATGAGCAGTTCTTC; j_gene: TRBJ2-1; v_gene: TRBV5-1; d_gene: NA; abundance: NA
CDR3aa: CASSFGVETEQFF; CDR3nt: TGCGCCAGCAGCTTCGGGGTGGAAACAGAGCAGTTCTTC; j_gene: TRBJ2-1; v_gene: TRBV5-1; d_gene: NA; abundance: NA
CDR3aa: CASSLPSYEQYF; CDR3nt: TGCGCCAGCAGCTTGCCCAGCTACGAGCAGTACTTC; j_gene: TRBJ2-7; v_gene: TRBV5-1; d_gene: NA; abundance: NA
CDR3aa: CSAQGVGSAFF; CDR3nt: TGCAGTGCACAGGGGGTCGGGTCAGCTTTCTTT; j_gene: TRBJ1-1; v_gene: TRBV20-1; d_gene: TRBD1; abundance: once
CDR3aa: CASSPEGSVRDTQYF; CDR3nt: TGTGCCAGCAGTCCCGAGGGTAGTGTTAGGGATACGCAGTATTTT; j_gene: TRBJ2-3; v_gene: TRBV28; d_gene: NA; abundance: once
CDR3aa: CASSSTGFNEKLFF; CDR3nt: TGCGCCAGCAGCTCGACAGGGTTTAATGAAAAACTGTTTTTT; j_gene: TRBJ1-4; v_gene: TRBV5-1; d_gene: TRBD1; abundance: NA
CDR3aa: CASTTTAKAFF; CDR3nt: TGTGCCAGCACTACGACAGCGAAAGCTTTCTTT; j_gene: TRBJ1-1; v_gene: TRBV5-5; d_gene: NA; abundance: NA
CDR3aa: CASSPAPGREYEQYF; CDR3nt: TGTGCCAGTAGTCCCGCCCCCGGCAGGGAGTACGAGCAGTACTTC; j_gene: TRBJ2-7; v_gene: TRBV19; d_gene: NA; abundance: NA
CDR3aa: CSVYRGSSEQYF; CDR3nt: TGCAGCGTTTACAGGGGCTCCTCCGAGCAGTACTTC; j_gene: TRBJ2-7; v_gene: TRBV29-1; d_gene: TRBD1; abundance: once
CDR3aa: CASSQGRETQYF; CDR3nt: TGTGCCAGCAGCCAGGGTCGAGAGACCCAGTACTTC; j_gene: TRBJ2-5; v_gene: TRBV14; d_gene: NA; abundance: NA
CDR3aa: CASTTTGWNTEAFF; CDR3nt: TGTGCCAGTACCACGACAGGGTGGAACACTGAAGCTTTCTTT; j_gene: TRBJ1-1; v_gene: TRBV19; d_gene: TRBD1; abundance: NA
CDR3aa: CASSKVGGDEAFF; CDR3nt: TGTGCCAGCAGCAAAGTTGGCGGGGATGAAGCTTTCTTT; j_gene: TRBJ1-1; v_gene: TRBV21-1; d_gene: NA; abundance: NA
CDR3aa: CASSSVGLNTGELFF; CDR3nt: TGTGCCAGCAGCTCCGTTGGTCTGAACACCGGGGAGCTGTTTTTT; j_gene: TRBJ2-2; v_gene: TRBV11-1; d_gene: NA; abundance: NA
CDR3aa: CAITQGSTDTQYF; CDR3nt: TGTGCCATCACGCAGGGTAGCACAGATACGCAGTATTTT; j_gene: TRBJ2-3; v_gene: TRBV10-3; d_gene: NA; abundance: NA
CDR3aa: CASGRDRGFYEQYF; CDR3nt: TGTGCCAGCGGACGGGACAGGGGGTTCTACGAGCAGTACTTC; j_gene: TRBJ2-7; v_gene: TRBV6-1; d_gene: TRBD1; abundance: NA
CDR3aa: CASSATRIAGGYNEQFF; CDR3nt: TGTGCCAGCAGCGCCACGCGCATAGCGGGAGGATACAATGAGCAGTTCTTC; j_gene: TRBJ2-1; v_gene: TRBV9; d_gene: TRBD2; abundance: NA
CDR3aa: CASSVNSGVPTETQYF; CDR3nt: TGTGCCAGCAGCGTTAATAGCGGAGTCCCCACAGAGACCCAGTACTTC; j_gene: TRBJ2-5; v_gene: TRBV9; d_gene: NA; abundance: NA
CDR3aa: CASSYLSSGNNEQFF; CDR3nt: TGTGCCAGCAGTTACTTGTCTAGCGGGAACAATGAGCAGTTCTTC; j_gene: TRBJ2-1; v_gene: TRBV6-5; d_gene: TRBD2; abundance: NA
CDR3aa: CASSRPGQGETQYF; CDR3nt: TGTGCCAGCAGCCGGCCGGGACAGGGGGAGACCCAGTACTTC; j_gene: TRBJ2-5; v_gene: TRBV5-4; d_gene: TRBD1; abundance: NA
CDR3aa: CASSFNLGPREQYF; CDR3nt: TGTGCCAGCAGCTTCAATCTAGGTCCCCGCGAGCAGTACTTC; j_gene: TRBJ2-7; v_gene: TRBV7-2; d_gene: NA; abundance: NA
CDR3aa: CASIPSFTNTEAFF; CDR3nt: TGTGCCAGCATTCCCTCCTTCACGAACACTGAAGCTTTCTTT; j_gene: TRBJ1-1; v_gene: TRBV2; d_gene: NA; abundance: NA
CDR3aa: CASSPSFIFSYEQYF; CDR3nt: TGCGCCAGCAGCCCTAGCTTTATCTTCTCCTACGAGCAGTACTTC; j_gene: TRBJ2-7; v_gene: TRBV5-1; d_gene: NA; abundance: NA
CDR3aa: CASGPPGTQYF; CDR3nt: TGTGCCAGCGGCCCCCCGGGGACCCAGTACTTC; j_gene: TRBJ2-5; v_gene: TRBV28; d_gene: NA; abundance: NA
CDR3aa: CASSFNVGTQYF; CDR3nt: TGTGCCAGCAGCTTTAACGTGGGGACCCAGTACTTC; j_gene: TRBJ2-5; v_gene: TRBV7-9; d_gene: NA; abundance: NA
CDR3aa: CASSRGQDGETQYF; CDR3nt: TGTGCCAGCAGCCGAGGACAGGACGGGGAGACCCAGTACTTC; j_gene: TRBJ2-5; v_gene: TRBV5-8; d_gene: TRBD1; abundance: NA
CDR3aa: CASSHYGTSASQEQFF; CDR3nt: TGTGCCAGCAGCCACTACGGGACTAGCGCCAGCCAGGAGCAGTTCTTC; j_gene: TRBJ2-1; v_gene: TRBV4-2; d_gene: TRBD2; abundance: NA
CDR3aa: CASSLWLDLDRSSYEQYF; CDR3nt: TGTGCCAGCAGCTTATGGCTAGATTTAGACCGAAGCTCCTACGAGCAGTACTTC; j_gene: TRBJ2-7; v_gene: TRBV7-3; d_gene: NA; abundance: NA
CDR3aa: CASSAGTGREAFF; CDR3nt: TGTGCCAGCAGTGCGGGGACCGGTCGTGAAGCTTTCTTT; j_gene: TRBJ1-1; v_gene: TRBV25-1; d_gene: NA; abundance: NA
CDR3aa: CASSETSGSYEQYF; CDR3nt: TGTGCCAGCTCGGAAACTAGCGGCTCCTACGAGCAGTACTTC; j_gene: TRBJ2-7; v_gene: TRBV18; d_gene: TRBD2; abundance: once
CDR3aa: CASSLAMGGTGELFF; CDR3nt: TGTGCCAGCAGCTTGGCGATGGGGGGAACCGGGGAGCTGTTTTTT; j_gene: TRBJ2-2; v_gene: TRBV7-6; d_gene: NA; abundance: NA
CDR3aa: CASSYAGEDEKLFF; CDR3nt: TGTGCCAGCAGTTACGCAGGGGAAGATGAAAAACTGTTTTTT; j_gene: TRBJ1-4; v_gene: TRBV6-5; d_gene: NA; abundance: NA
CDR3aa: CASSLRGLGETQYF; CDR3nt: TGCGCCAGCAGCTTAAGGGGGCTCGGGGAGACCCAGTACTTC; j_gene: TRBJ2-5; v_gene: TRBV5-1; d_gene: TRBD1; abundance: NA
CDR3aa: CSVEDRETVGEKLFF; CDR3nt: TGCAGCGTTGAAGATAGGGAAACCGTGGGGGAAAAACTGTTTTTT; j_gene: TRBJ1-4; v_gene: TRBV29-1; d_gene: NA; abundance: NA
CDR3aa: CASSLFAGPNIQYF; CDR3nt: TGTGCCAGCAGTTTATTCGCGGGCCCAAACATTCAGTACTTC; j_gene: TRBJ2-4; v_gene: TRBV28; d_gene: NA; abundance: NA
CDR3aa: CASSPRDRGSMNTEAFF; CDR3nt: TGTGCCAGCAGCCCCCGGGACAGGGGCAGCATGAACACTGAAGCTTTCTTT; j_gene: TRBJ1-1; v_gene: TRBV7-8; d_gene: TRBD1; abundance: NA
CDR3aa: CATSRAGLEETQYF; CDR3nt: TGTGCCACCAGCAGAGCGGGACTAGAAGAGACCCAGTACTTC; j_gene: TRBJ2-5; v_gene: TRBV15; d_gene: TRBD2; abundance: NA
CDR3aa: CASSPGSPFYEQYF; CDR3nt: TGTGCCAGCAGTCCCGGGTCTCCTTTCTACGAGCAGTACTTC; j_gene: TRBJ2-7; v_gene: TRBV6-5; d_gene: NA; abundance: NA
CDR3aa: CASSPLTGETQYF; CDR3nt: TGTGCCAGCTCACCCTTAACCGGAGAGACCCAGTACTTC; j_gene: TRBJ2-5; v_gene: TRBV18; d_gene: NA; abundance: NA
CDR3aa: CSARGGANTEAFF; CDR3nt: TGCAGCGCCCGGGGGGGGGCGAACACTGAAGCTTTCTTT; j_gene: TRBJ1-1; v_gene: TRBV29-1; d_gene: NA; abundance: NA
CDR3aa: CATRTDGNTIYF; CDR3nt: TGTGCCACCCGGACAGACGGAAACACCATATATTTT; j_gene: TRBJ1-3; v_gene: TRBV10-3; d_gene: NA; abundance: once
CDR3aa: CASSLVGTGLAPYEQYF; CDR3nt: TGCGCCAGCAGCTTGGTAGGGACCGGACTAGCGCCTTACGAGCAGTACTTC; j_gene: TRBJ2-7; v_gene: TRBV5-1; d_gene: TRBD2; abundance: NA
CDR3aa: CSVLKRTSGPSYEQYF; CDR3nt: TGCAGCGTTCTTAAAAGGACTAGCGGGCCCTCCTACGAGCAGTACTTC; j_gene: TRBJ2-7; v_gene: TRBV29-1; d_gene: TRBD2; abundance: once